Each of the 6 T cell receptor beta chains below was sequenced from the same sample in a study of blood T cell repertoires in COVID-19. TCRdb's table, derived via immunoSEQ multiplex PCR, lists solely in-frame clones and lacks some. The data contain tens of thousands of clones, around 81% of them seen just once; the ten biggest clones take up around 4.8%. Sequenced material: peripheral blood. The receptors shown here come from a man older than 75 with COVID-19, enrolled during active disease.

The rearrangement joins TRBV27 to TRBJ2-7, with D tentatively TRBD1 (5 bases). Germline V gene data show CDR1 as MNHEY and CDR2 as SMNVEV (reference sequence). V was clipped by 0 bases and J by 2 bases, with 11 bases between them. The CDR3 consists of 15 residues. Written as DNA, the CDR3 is TGTGCCAGCAGTTTATCGTTGAGACAGACCTACGAGCAGTACTTC. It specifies CASSLSLRQTYEQYF.

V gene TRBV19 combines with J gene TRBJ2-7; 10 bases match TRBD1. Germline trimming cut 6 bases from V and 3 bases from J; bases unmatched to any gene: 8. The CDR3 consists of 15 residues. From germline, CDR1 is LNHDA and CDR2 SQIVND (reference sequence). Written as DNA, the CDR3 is TGTGCCAGTAGACAAACCGGGACAGGGGTCTACGAGCAGTACTTC. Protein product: CASRQTGTGVYEQYF.

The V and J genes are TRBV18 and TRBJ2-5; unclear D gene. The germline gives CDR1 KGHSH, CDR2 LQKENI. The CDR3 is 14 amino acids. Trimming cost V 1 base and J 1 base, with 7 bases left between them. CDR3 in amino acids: CASSPRASQETQYF. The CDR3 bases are TGTGCCAGCTCACCACGGGCCAGCCAAGAGACCCAGTACTTC.

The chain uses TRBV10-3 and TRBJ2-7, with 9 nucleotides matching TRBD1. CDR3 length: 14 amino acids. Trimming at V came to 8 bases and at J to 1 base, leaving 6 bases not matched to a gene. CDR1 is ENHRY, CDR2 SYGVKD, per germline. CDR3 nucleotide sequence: TGTGCCATCGGGGGGACAGGGAAATCCTACGAGCAGTACTTC. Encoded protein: CAIGGTGKSYEQYF.

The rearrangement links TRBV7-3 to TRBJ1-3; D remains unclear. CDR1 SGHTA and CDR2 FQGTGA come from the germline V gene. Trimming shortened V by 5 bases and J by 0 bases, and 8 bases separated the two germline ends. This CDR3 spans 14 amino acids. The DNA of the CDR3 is TGTGCCAGCAGCAGAGGGATCTCTGGAAACACCATATATTTT. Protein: CASSRGISGNTIYF.

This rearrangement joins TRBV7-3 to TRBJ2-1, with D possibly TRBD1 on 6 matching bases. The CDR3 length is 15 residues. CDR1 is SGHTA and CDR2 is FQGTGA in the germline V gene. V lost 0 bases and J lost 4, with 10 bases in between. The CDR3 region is CASSLTQGPYNEQFF. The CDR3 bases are TGTGCCAGCAGCTTAACACAGGGCCCATACAATGAGCAGTTCTTC.